This TCR beta chain was documented in a study of blood T cell repertoires in COVID-19. Overall study: PBMCs, B-cell-depleted T cells, or T cells were the source of the cDNA or gDNA that made up the material.

In the original processing: Reference gene primer amplification gave nucleated cell count estimates. Profiled with immunoSEQ multiplex PCR; TCRdb holds only in-frame clones, not every one. For V, J and clone size, that table is used; D and trimming come from the DNA. The table records 50,000 to 65,000 clones, around 86% of them present only once. The CDR3 loop spans 15 amino acids. J lost 9 bases, V lost 4 bases, and 12 bases had no gene match. The sequencing sample was made of peripheral blood. The chain links TRBV5-3 to TRBJ2-4; 8 bases align to TRBD2. TRBV5-3 is treated as an ORF (open reading frame) with a function not yet certain. The clonotype was recovered from a man aged 70-80 years with acute or convalescent COVID-19. CDR3 sequence: CARSPWAGGCSIQYF. The CDR3 region has the DNA TGTGCCAGAAGCCCATGGGCGGGAGGTTGTAGCATTCAGTACTTC.